A single T cell receptor beta chain is shown here with its context. Original processing methods: By means of reference gene primer amplification, nucleated cell counts were estimated. Profiled with immunoSEQ multiplex PCR; TCRdb holds only in-frame clones, not every one. The V and J calls and clone size come from that table; D and trimming were worked out from the DNA. The repertoire holds around 250,000 clones, about nine tenths seen once, with approximately 3% in the top ten. The data were obtained in a study of blood T cell repertoires in COVID-19. Study in general: Samples representing acute and convalescent COVID-19 were sourced from the United States, Italy and Spain. The analysed material was cDNA or gDNA that came from T cells, B-cell-depleted T cells, or PBMCs.

V lost 0 bases and J lost 3; bases outside the gene matches: 5. Germline V gene data show CDR1 as LGHNA and CDR2 as YSLEER. The CDR3 length is 17 residues. The source of this sequence is a woman in her 30s with active or convalescent COVID-19. The chain combines TRBV4-3 with TRBJ2-1; TRBD2 agrees at 10 bases. The sample comprised peripheral blood. CDR3 in amino acids: CASSQEGASGGYNEQFF. As DNA, the CDR3 is TGCGCCAGCAGCCAAGAAGGGGCTAGCGGGGGCTACAATGAGCAGTTCTTC.